This T cell receptor beta chain originates from a study of cytomegalovirus exposure and HLA in healthy donors (dated by TCRdb to about 2017). With regard to the full study: An earlier analysis of about 560 of the donors reported roughly 300 Gb of sequence data and some 110 million unique TCR beta sequences obtained from about 179 million T cells. To decide whether each TCR beta V gene segment behaved as functional or pseudogenic, an earlier analysis of over 500 of the donors relied on high-throughput TCR beta sequencing. Around 330 gigabases of sequencing data and around 80 million unique TCR sequences made up an early release that covered 500 to 650 HLA-typed donors. A later analysis re-examined previously published TCR beta repertoires from just over 650 donors and added high-resolution HLA genotyping to investigate patterns of TCR occurrence. In addition to the first cohort of around 670 subjects, a separate validation cohort of approximately 120 different subjects was used. The later analysis used no new phenotypic data to find candidate immune exposures, relying instead on TCR beta sequences and their occurrence across donors. In a later genetic analysis, genome-wide SNP genotypes for about 55% of the roughly 670 donors were used, and that subset was treated as a discovery cohort. The genetic ancestry cluster associated with self-reported Caucasian donors included over 80% of the approximately 400 genotyped donors. The study aimed to test whether cataloging public T cell receptors could reveal signatures of past pathogen exposure. Alongside the repertoire data, information on donor age, sex, ethnicity and CMV serostatus was compiled. Using immunosequencing, the study profiled T cell repertoires from 666 subjects and related those repertoires to cytomegalovirus serostatus. The number of typed donors differed by locus: about 629-640 for A, B, C, DRB1 and DQB1; 522 for DQA1; 606 for DPA1; and roughly 490 for DPB1. To predict cytomegalovirus infection status, the study brought together high-throughput TCR immunosequencing, statistical association of individual TCRs with disease status, and machine learning. Four to six DR-DQ haplotypes were handled as single units for association and clustering, since linkage in the cohort was strong. Every discovery cohort repertoire had been produced on one sequencing platform. Both class I and class II loci were covered by HLA typing, at four-digit resolution. On average, roughly 240,000 unique TCR beta nucleotide sequences were sequenced per donor among 398 genotyped donors of the cohort, with roughly 18% of those sequences being non-productive. Findings and caveats that apply to the study as a whole: Because HLA typing was unavailable for some donors at each locus, only the typed subset was used in association tests. A later genetic analysis associated a missense DCLRE1C variant with V-gene and J-gene trimming of TCR beta chains, and an independent cohort replicated the association. Several of the top co-occurrence clusters appeared to be linked to parvovirus B19, influenza, CMV and Epstein-Barr virus, according to a later analysis. In a later analysis, 16,951 TCR beta sequences were associated with specific HLA alleles at a false discovery rate of 0.05. In this cohort, only TCR beta chains were sequenced, and detectable features were limited by the absence of alpha or paired-chain data. In a later analysis, HLA-associated TCR beta chains were found to be more clonally expanded and to have lower generation probabilities than equally common non-associated chains. Three of the identified cytomegalovirus-associated TCR beta chains were confirmed in vitro to be specific for cytomegalovirus antigens. Around 16 rarely observed V segments, including chromosome 9 orphons, were excluded from the earlier analysis of 550 to 700 of the donors because counts were too low. When HLA alleles, especially DR and DQ, strongly co-occurred, TCR associations were difficult to assign to individual alleles. Cytomegalovirus status was reported to be diagnosed by the classifier with high specificity and sensitivity in both the original and validation cohorts. A further reported finding was that TCR beta sequences accurately predicted the HLA-A and HLA-B alleles for most subjects in the first cohort. In the study, about 150 TCR beta chains were listed as associated with cytomegalovirus. Linkage disequilibrium might explain the correlated functional status among segregating V segments, but an unknown experimental factor could not be ruled out. According to a later analysis, TCR association rates differed among HLA loci, with DRB1 alleles showing the most associated TCRs and HLA-C alleles showing the fewest. Most TCR sequences were observed very rarely across donors, whereas some public TCRs were present in many individuals. Some IMGT-functional V segments, including TRBV6-2 and TRBV6-3, could not be told apart with the 87-base-pair reads, so those segments were excluded. An earlier analysis of 587 of the donors showed that most TCR beta V segments appeared in productive rearrangements either about 90% or about 30% of the time, which broadly matched IMGT annotations. The authors suggested that the approach could potentially be generalized to other disease states and immunological phenotypes. According to a later analysis, most CMV-associated TCR beta chains appeared to be HLA-restricted, and the HLA associations seemed to be driven largely by CMV exposure. The sequencing pipeline was judged likely to have produced a cluster of highly shared sequence variants as a technical artifact. For the cohort, immune exposure information was limited to CMV serostatus. A later genetic analysis reported fewer N-insertions in productive TCRs among donors in an Asian-associated ancestry cluster than the approximately 670-donor mean. Roughly uniform sequencing depth across donors was assumed in presence/absence analyses, although this assumption may not hold.

The CDR3, cysteine through phenylalanine, is 17 amino acids long. This entry keeps only the CDR3 DNA: 51 bases, framed from base 1. At the junction V is shortened by 0 bases and J by 5 bases; bases outside the gene matches: 9. The germline V gene encodes CDR1 SGHDT and CDR2 YYEEEE. Regarding this clone: Its antigen is currently not known. There are no base qualities to consult, and no much larger clone falls within one base.

Libraries were made using the immunoSEQ multiplex PCR assay. For the multiplex PCR, a mixture combining 60 forward primers for TCR Vbeta segments and 13 reverse primers for TCR Jbeta segments was used. Amplification of the CDR3 region of rearranged TCR beta genes was performed with a multiplex PCR assay on genomic DNA. Amplified TCR beta libraries were sequenced as 87-base-pair reads on the Illumina HiSeq System. Per the original workflow: A later analysis counted 75 million to 100 million unique TCR beta chains across the 650 to 700 repertoires, and some 11 million of these chains were shared by at least two donors. A nearest-neighbor algorithm error-corrected the raw reads and collapsed the reads into unique sequences, merging closely related sequences to remove PCR and sequencing errors. CDR3 sequences were aligned to IMGT reference sequences to assign V, D and J gene segments. For a sequence to be retained, a match of at least six nucleotides was required to both a V gene segment and a J gene segment. Rearrangements were classified as productive when the CDR3 lacked stop codons and remained in frame with V and J, and all other rearrangements were classified as non-productive. CDR3 was defined according to IMGT convention as the region running from the second conserved V-encoded cysteine to the conserved J-encoded phenylalanine. Sequences without an unambiguous match to a single V gene segment were excluded from the earlier analysis of over 500 of the donors. An earlier analysis of some 610 of the donors called V segments functional above 56.7% productive rearrangements and segregating when the between-donor standard deviation exceeded 5%. A statistical classification framework was built to diagnose cytomegalovirus status from the catalog of TCR beta chain sequences. V and J gene assignment, in a later analysis, came from comparing TCR nucleotide sequences with IMGT/GENE-DB human TR gene sequences. In a later analysis, CDR3 sequences and most-parsimonious VDJ recombination scenarios were assigned using the TCRdist pipeline. In a later analysis, every TCR beta chain was defined by the combination of its CDR3 amino acid sequence and its V-gene family, and reads without a unique V-gene family were dropped. To address suspected cross-contamination and a sequencing artifact, a later analysis removed 592 highly shared, low-generation-probability nucleotide sequences. A later analysis calculated a clonal expansion index for each public chain from normalized within-repertoire ranks of inferred template counts. In a later analysis, generation probabilities were computed with a VDJ recombination model fitted to out-of-frame rearrangements, and the resulting probabilities were checked against IGoR. In a later analysis, hypergeometric tests were used to score TCR-TCR, TCR-HLA and TCR-CMV co-occurrence, with a repertoire-size bias correction applied to TCR pairs. To estimate false discovery rates, a later analysis permuted the HLA or CMV assignments 20 times. In a later analysis, co-occurring TCRs were grouped with DBSCAN, and TCRdist sequence similarity was added when clustering was performed within HLA-allele-positive subsets. For co-occurrence clustering, repertoires with fewer than 30,000 or more than 120,000 public chains were excluded, along with 5 or 6 repertoires with anomalous nucleotide sharing. TCRdb limited this immuneACCESS table to in-frame rearrangements with V and J called. A share of clones is missing; checked studies link under half to unresolved V genes, and the rest is unexplained. The V and J calls and clone size come from that table; D and trimming were worked out from the DNA. This sample has 200,000 or so clones in its table, and roughly 79% of those were observed once. The ten largest clones add up to under 2% of the sample.

The cohort consisted of 650 to 700 healthy bone marrow donors. At the time of sampling, all cohort members were nominally healthy, though unrecorded immune exposures were likely present. The donor tested CMV seronegative and was one of the 352 seronegative cohort members. Each donor provided a peripheral blood sample, and peripheral blood mononuclear cells were used for TCR beta sequencing. The Qiagen DNeasy Blood Extraction Kit was used to extract genomic DNA from the blood cell samples. This clonotype originated in a man aged 18 to 29 in good health and CMV-seronegative. Sequences were obtained from PBMCs. The chain joins TRBV5-6 to TRBJ2-3; 10 bases in between match TRBD2. The bases are TGTGCCAGCAGCTTGGGCCGAGCGGGGGGGCTGAGAGATACGCAGTATTTT. Its protein product is CASSLGRAGGLRDTQYF.